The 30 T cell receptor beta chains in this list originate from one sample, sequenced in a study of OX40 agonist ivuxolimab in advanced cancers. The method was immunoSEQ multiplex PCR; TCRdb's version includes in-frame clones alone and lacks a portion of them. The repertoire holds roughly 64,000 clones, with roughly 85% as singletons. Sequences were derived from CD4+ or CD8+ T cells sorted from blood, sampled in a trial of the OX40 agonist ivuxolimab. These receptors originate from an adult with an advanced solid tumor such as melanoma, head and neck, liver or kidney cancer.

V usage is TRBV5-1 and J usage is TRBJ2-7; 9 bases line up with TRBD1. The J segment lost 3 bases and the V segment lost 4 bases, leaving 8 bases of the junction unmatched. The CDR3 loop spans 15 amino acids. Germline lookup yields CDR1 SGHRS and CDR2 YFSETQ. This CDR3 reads CASSPTTGGFYEQYF. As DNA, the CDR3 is TGCGCCAGCAGCCCGACCACAGGGGGCTTCTACGAGCAGTACTTC.

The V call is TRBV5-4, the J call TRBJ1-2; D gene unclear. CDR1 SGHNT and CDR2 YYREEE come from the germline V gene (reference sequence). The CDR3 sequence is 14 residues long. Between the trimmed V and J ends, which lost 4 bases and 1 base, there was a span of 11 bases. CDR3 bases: TGTGCCAGCAGCGGAGGATGGGATAACTATGGCTACACCTTC. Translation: CASSGGWDNYGYTF.

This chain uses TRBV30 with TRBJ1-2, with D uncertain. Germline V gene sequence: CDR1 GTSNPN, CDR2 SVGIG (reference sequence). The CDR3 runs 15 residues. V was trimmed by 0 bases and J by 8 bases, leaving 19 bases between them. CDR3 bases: TGTGCCTGGAGTGTACACCGGGCAGGAGGTCACGGCTACACCTTC. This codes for CAWSVHRAGGHGYTF.

CDR3: CASSQERGSSYEQYF. CDR3 DNA: TGCGCCAGCAGCCAAGAAAGGGGGAGCTCCTACGAGCAGTACTTC. The genes are TRBV4-3 and TRBJ2-7, with a weak D call TRBD1 (6 bases). The CDR3 has 15 residues. Between the trimmed V and J ends, which lost 0 bases and 0 bases, there was a span of 9 bases. Germline CDR1 is LGHNA and CDR2 is YSLEER.

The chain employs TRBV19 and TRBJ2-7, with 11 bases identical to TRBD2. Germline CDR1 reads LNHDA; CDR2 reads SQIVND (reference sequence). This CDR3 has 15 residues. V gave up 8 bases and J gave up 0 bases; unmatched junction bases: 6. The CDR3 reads CASGLAGSLSYEQYF. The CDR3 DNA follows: TGTGCCAGTGGACTAGCGGGTTCCCTCTCCTACGAGCAGTACTTC. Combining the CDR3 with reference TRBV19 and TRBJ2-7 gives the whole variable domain DGGITQSPKYLFRKEGQNVTLSCEQNLNHDAMYWYRQDPGQGLRLIYYSQIVNDFQKGDIAEGYSVSREKKESFPLTVTSAQKNPTAFYLCASGLAGSLSYEQYFGPGTRLTVT.

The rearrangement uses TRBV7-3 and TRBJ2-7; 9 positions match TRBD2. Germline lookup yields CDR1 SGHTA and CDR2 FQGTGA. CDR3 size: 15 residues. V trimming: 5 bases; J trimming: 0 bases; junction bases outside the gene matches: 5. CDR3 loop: CASSTSGPTSYEQYF. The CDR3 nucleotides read TGTGCCAGCAGCACTAGCGGGCCGACCTCCTACGAGCAGTACTTC.

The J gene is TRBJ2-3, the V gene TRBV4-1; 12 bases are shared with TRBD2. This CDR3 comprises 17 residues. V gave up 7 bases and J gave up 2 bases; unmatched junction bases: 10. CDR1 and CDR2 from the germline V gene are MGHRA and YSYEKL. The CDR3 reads CASKYVGLAGSTDTQYF. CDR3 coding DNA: TGCGCCAGCAAATACGTTGGACTAGCGGGATCCACAGATACGCAGTATTTT.

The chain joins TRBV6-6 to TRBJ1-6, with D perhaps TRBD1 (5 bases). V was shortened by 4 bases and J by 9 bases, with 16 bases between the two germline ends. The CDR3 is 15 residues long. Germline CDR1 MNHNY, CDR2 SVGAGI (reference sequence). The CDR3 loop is CASSSLSPQGSPLHF. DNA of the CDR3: TGTGCCAGCAGTTCCCTATCTCCTCAGGGTTCACCCCTCCACTTT.

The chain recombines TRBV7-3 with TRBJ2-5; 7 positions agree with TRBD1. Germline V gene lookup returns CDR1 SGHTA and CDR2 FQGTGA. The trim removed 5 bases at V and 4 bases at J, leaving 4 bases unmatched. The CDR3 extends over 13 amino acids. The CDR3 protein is CASSLRGRETQYF. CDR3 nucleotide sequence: TGTGCCAGCAGCCTCAGGGGGAGAGAGACCCAGTACTTC.

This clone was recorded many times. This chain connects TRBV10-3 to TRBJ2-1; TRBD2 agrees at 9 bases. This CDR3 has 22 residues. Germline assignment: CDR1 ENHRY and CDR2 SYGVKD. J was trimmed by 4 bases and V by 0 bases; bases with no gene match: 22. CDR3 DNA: TGTGCCATCAGTGAGTCGTTGCTGACTAGCGGAGTTCCCCATCCCCCTTACAATGAGCAGTTCTTC. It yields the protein CAISESLLTSGVPHPPYNEQFF.

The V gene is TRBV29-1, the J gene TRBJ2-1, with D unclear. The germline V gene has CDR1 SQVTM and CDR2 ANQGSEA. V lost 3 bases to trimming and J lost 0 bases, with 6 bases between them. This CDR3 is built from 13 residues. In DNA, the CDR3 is TGCAGCGTTGAGAAGAGCTCCTACAATGAGCAGTTCTTC. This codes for CSVEKSSYNEQFF.

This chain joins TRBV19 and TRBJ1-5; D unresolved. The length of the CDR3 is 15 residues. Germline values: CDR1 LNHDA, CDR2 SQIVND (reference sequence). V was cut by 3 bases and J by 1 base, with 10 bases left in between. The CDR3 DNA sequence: TGTGCCAGTAGTATCGGGGTAGTCAGCAATCAGCCCCAGCATTTT. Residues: CASSIGVVSNQPQHF.

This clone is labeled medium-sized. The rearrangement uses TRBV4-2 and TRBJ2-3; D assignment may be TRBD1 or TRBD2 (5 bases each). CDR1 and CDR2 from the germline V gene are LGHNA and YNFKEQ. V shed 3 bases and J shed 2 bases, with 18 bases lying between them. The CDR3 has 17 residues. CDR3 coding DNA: TGTGCCAGCAGCCAGGATCACGGGGCGACCATCACAGATACGCAGTATTTT. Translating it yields CASSQDHGATITDTQYF.

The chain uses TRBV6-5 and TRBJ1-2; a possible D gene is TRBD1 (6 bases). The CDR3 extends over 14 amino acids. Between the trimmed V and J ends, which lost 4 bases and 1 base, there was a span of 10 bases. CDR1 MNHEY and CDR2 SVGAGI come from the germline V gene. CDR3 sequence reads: CASSSSRGNYGYTF. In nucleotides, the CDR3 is TGTGCCAGCAGTTCCTCCAGGGGTAACTATGGCTACACCTTC.

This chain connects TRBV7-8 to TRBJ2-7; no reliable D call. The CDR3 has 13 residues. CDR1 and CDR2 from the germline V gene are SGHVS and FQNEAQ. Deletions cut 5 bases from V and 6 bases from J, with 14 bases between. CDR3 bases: TGTGCCAGCAGCGATCGTGACATTCGCGAGCAGTACTTC. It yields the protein CASSDRDIREQYF.

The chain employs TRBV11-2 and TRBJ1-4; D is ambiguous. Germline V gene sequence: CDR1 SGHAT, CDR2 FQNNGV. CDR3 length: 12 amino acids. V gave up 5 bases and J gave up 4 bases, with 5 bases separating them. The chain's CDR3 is CASSIGNEKLFF. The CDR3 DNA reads TGTGCCAGCAGCATCGGTAATGAAAAACTGTTTTTT.

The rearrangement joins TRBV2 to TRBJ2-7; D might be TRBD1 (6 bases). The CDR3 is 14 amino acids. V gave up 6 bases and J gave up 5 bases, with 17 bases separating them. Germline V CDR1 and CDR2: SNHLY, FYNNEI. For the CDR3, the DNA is TGTGCCAGCAGGGGGGCGCTGGGGTCGGACGAGCAGTACTTC. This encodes CASRGALGSDEQYF.

Here the CDR3 DNA reads TGCAGCGTTTGTGTCGGGATTGGGAACACTGAAGCTTTCTTT. Its protein product is CSVCVGIGNTEAFF. This sequence joins TRBV29-1 and TRBJ1-1; D remains unclear. The CDR3 runs 14 residues. The ends were cut back, 5 bases at V and 1 base at J, with 14 bases in the middle. Germline V gene lookup returns CDR1 SQVTM and CDR2 ANQGSEA.

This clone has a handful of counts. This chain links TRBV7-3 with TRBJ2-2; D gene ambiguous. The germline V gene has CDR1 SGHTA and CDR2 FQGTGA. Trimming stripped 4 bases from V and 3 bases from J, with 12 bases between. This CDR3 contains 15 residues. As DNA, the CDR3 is TGTGCCAGCAGCTCATCTAGGGATGACACCGGGGAGCTGTTTTTT. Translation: CASSSSRDDTGELFF.

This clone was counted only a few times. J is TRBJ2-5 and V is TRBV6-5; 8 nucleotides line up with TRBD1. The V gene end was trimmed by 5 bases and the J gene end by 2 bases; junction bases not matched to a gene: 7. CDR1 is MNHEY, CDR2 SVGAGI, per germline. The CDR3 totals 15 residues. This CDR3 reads CASSQGALIQETQYF. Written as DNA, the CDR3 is TGTGCCAGCAGTCAGGGGGCCTTGATACAAGAGACCCAGTACTTC.

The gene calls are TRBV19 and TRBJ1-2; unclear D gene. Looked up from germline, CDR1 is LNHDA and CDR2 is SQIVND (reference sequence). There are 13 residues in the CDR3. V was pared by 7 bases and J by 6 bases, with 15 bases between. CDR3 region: CASKEGMGDGYTF. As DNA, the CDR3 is TGTGCCAGTAAGGAGGGAATGGGCGATGGCTACACCTTC.

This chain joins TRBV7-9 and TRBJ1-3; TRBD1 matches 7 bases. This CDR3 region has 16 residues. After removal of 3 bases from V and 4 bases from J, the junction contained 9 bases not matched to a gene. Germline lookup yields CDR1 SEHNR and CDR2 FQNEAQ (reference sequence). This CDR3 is CASSLGDRAGGNTIYF. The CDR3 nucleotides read TGTGCCAGCAGCTTGGGTGACAGGGCAGGCGGAAACACCATATATTTT.

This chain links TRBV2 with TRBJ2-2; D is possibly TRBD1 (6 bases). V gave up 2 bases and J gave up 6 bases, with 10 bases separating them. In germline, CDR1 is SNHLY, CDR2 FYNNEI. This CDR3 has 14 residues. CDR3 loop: CASSELKGAGELFF. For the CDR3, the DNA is TGTGCCAGCAGTGAACTGAAGGGGGCCGGGGAGCTGTTTTTT.

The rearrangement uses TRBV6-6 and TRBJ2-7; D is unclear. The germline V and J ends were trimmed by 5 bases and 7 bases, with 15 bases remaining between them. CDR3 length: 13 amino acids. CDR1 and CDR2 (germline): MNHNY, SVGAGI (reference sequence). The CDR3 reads CASSDGSAWEQYF. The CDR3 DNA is TGTGCCAGCAGTGATGGATCTGCGTGGGAGCAGTACTTC.

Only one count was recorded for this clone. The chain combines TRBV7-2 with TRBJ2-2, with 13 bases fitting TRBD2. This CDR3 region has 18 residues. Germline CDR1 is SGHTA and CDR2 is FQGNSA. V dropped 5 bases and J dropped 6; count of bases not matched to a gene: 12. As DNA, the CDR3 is TGTGCCAGCAGCGGGTATCGGACTAGCGGGAGATCTGCCGGGGAGCTGTTTTTT. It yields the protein CASSGYRTSGRSAGELFF.

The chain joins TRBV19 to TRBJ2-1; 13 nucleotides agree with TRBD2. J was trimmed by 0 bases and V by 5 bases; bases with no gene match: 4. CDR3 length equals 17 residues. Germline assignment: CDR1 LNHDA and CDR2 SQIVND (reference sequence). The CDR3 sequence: CASSSTSGGSSYNEQFF. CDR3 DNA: TGTGCCAGTAGTTCGACTAGCGGGGGGAGCTCCTACAATGAGCAGTTCTTC.

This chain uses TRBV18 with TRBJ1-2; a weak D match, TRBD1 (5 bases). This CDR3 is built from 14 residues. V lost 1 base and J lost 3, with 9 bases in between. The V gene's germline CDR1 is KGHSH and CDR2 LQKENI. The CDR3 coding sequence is TGTGCCAGCTCACCACGGTCGGGGGACTATGGCTACACCTTC. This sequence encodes CASSPRSGDYGYTF.

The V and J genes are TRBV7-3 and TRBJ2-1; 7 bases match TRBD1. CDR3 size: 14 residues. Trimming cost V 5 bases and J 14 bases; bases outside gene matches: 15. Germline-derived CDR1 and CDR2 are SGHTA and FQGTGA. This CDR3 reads CASSPRSTGTVKFF. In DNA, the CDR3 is TGTGCCAGCAGCCCACGATCGACCGGGACAGTTAAGTTCTTC.

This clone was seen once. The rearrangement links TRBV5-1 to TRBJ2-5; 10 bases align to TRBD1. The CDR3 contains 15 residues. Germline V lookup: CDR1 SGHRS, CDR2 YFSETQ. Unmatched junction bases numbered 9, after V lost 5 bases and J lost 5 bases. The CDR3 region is CASSSRQGARETQYF. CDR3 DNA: TGCGCCAGCAGTTCCAGACAGGGGGCACGGGAGACCCAGTACTTC. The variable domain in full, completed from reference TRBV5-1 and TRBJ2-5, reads KAGVTQTPRYLIKTRGQQVTLSCSPISGHRSVSWYQQTPGQGLQFLFEYFSETQRNKGNFPGRFSGRQFSNSRSEMNVSTLELGDSALYLCASSSRQGARETQYFGPGTRLLVL.

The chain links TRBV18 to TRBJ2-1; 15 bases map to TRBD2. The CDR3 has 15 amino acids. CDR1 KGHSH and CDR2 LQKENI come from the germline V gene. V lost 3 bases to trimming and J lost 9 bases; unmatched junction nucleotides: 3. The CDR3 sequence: CASSPRTSGGAEQFF. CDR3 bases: TGTGCCAGCTCACCTAGGACTAGCGGGGGGGCTGAGCAGTTCTTC.